These 22 T cell receptor beta chains were sequenced from one sample in a study of blood T cell repertoires in COVID-19. The method was immunoSEQ multiplex PCR; TCRdb's version includes in-frame clones alone and lacks a portion of them. The table has roughly 220,000 clones, approximately 81% seen once. The source material was peripheral blood. Receptors were obtained from a woman in her sixties who had recovered from COVID-19.

J is TRBJ2-3 and V is TRBV24-1, with TRBD2 as a possible D gene (5 bases). The germline CDR1 and CDR2 sequences are KGHDR and SFDVKD. The CDR3 is made up of 13 amino acids. V shed 6 bases and J shed 2 bases, with 8 bases lying between them. CDR3 sequence reads: CATSSGFTDTQYF. The CDR3, as DNA: TGTGCCACCAGTAGCGGATTCACAGATACGCAGTATTTT.

The V call is TRBV4-1, the J call TRBJ2-1; 9 nucleotides match TRBD2. The trim removed 3 bases at V and 2 bases at J, leaving 8 bases unmatched. The V gene's germline CDR1 is MGHRA and CDR2 YSYEKL. The CDR3 spans 17 residues. For the CDR3, the DNA is TGCGCCAGCAGCCAGTCGATAGCGGGGGCCGCCTACAATGAGCAGTTCTTC. Amino acids: CASSQSIAGAAYNEQFF.

This chain uses TRBV7-8 with TRBJ1-1; TRBD1 agrees at 7 bases. V was clipped by 5 bases and J by 2 bases; unmatched bases: 8. The CDR3 spans 15 residues. The V gene's germline CDR1 is SGHVS and CDR2 FQNEAQ. The chain's CDR3 is CASSRPRQGNTEAFF. DNA of the CDR3: TGTGCCAGCAGCCGACCTAGACAGGGCAACACTGAAGCTTTCTTT. The full variable domain, completed using reference TRBV7-8 and TRBJ1-1, is GAGVSQSPRYKVAKRGQDVALRCDPISGHVSLFWYQQALGQGPEFLTYFQNEAQLDKSGLPSDRFFAERPEGSVSTLKIQRTQQEDSAVYLCASSRPRQGNTEAFFGQGTRLTVV.

The chain joins TRBV15 to TRBJ1-5; possibly TRBD1 for D (5 bases). The germline CDR1 and CDR2 sequences are LNHNV and YYDKDF (reference sequence). Deletions cut 0 bases from V and 0 bases from J, with 21 bases between. The CDR3 runs 20 residues. Here the CDR3 reads CATSRDWVRGGGGSNQPQHF. In nucleotides, the CDR3 is TGTGCCACCAGCAGAGATTGGGTCCGGGGGGGTGGTGGTAGCAATCAGCCCCAGCATTTT. The whole variable domain, remainder taken from reference TRBV15 and TRBJ1-5, is DAMVIQNPRYQVTQFGKPVTLSCSQTLNHNVMYWYQQKSSQAPKLLFHYYDKDFNNEADTPDNFQSRRPNTSFCFLDIRSPGLGDTAMYLCATSRDWVRGGGGSNQPQHFGDGTRLSIL.

J is TRBJ1-4 and V is TRBV11-2, with 9 bases aligning to TRBD1. CDR3 size: 16 residues. J lost 5 bases, V lost 4 bases, and 8 bases had no gene match. Germline CDR1 reads SGHAT; CDR2 reads FQNNGV. The CDR3 region has the DNA TGTGCCAGCAGCTCACCCTGGACAGGGGCGAATGAAAAACTGTTTTTT. Amino acid sequence: CASSSPWTGANEKLFF.

The gene calls are TRBV15 and TRBJ2-7; D is possibly TRBD1 (6 bases). V was cut by 5 bases and J by 3 bases, with 11 bases left in between. The CDR3 runs to 13 residues. Per germline, CDR1 LNHNV and CDR2 YYDKDF (reference sequence). CDR3 bases: TGTGCCACCAGCTTTGACAGGAGCTACGAGCAGTACTTC. Protein sequence: CATSFDRSYEQYF.

The genes are TRBV10-2 and TRBJ2-7; 8 nucleotides agree with TRBD1. Germline V CDR1 and CDR2: WSHSY, SAAADI. CDR3 length equals 17 residues. The V segment lost 3 bases and the J segment 6 bases; nucleotides outside the gene matches: 16. For the CDR3, the DNA is TGCGCCAGCAGTGACAGCCGATCCATTGCAGGGGGCGTCGAGCAGTACTTC. It codes for CASSDSRSIAGGVEQYF.

This clone is a singleton in its sample. In nucleotides, the CDR3 is TGTGCCAGCAGTTACGGCGGTGCGGGAGATTCAGAGACCCAGTACTTC. This codes for CASSYGGAGDSETQYF. The genes are TRBV14 and TRBJ2-5; 7 bases line up with TRBD2. Germline CDR1 and CDR2: SGHDN and FVKESK. The J segment lost 4 bases and the V segment lost 6 bases, leaving 14 bases of the junction unmatched. This CDR3 contains 16 residues.

The rearrangement uses TRBV28 and TRBJ2-7, with D possibly being TRBD2 (6 bases). The CDR3 spans 12 residues. The germline V gene encodes CDR1 MDHEN and CDR2 SYDVKM. The CDR3 loop is CAAGPSSYEQYF. CDR3 bases: TGTGCAGCGGGCCCAAGCTCCTACGAGCAGTACTTC.

The chain joins TRBV7-3 to TRBJ1-1, with D perhaps matching TRBD1 (5 bases). The CDR3 totals 14 residues. Germline CDR1 is SGHTA and CDR2 is FQGTGA. V lost 5 bases to trimming and J lost 1 base, with 11 bases between them. CDR3 amino acids: CASSPQAGNTEAFF. The CDR3 coding sequence is TGTGCCAGCAGCCCACAGGCCGGGAACACTGAAGCTTTCTTT.

This chain joins TRBV11-2 and TRBJ2-7, with D possibly matching TRBD2 (6 bases). This CDR3 comprises 12 residues. V was cut by 3 bases and J by 6 bases, with 9 bases left in between. Per the germline V gene, CDR1 is SGHAT and CDR2 is FQNNGV. The CDR3 nucleotides read TGTGCCAGCAGCTTTTTGGGGGGCGAGCAGTACTTC. This codes for CASSFLGGEQYF.

V is TRBV2 and J is TRBJ2-6; TRBD1 is a possible D gene (5 bases). The CDR3 consists of 14 residues. The V gene lost 9 bases and the J gene lost 4 bases, with 13 bases spanning the gap. Germline CDR1 and CDR2: SNHLY and FYNNEI. CDR3 sequence reads: CARYRSPGANVLTF. CDR3 sequence (DNA): TGTGCCAGATACAGGTCCCCGGGGGCCAACGTCCTGACTTTC.

J is TRBJ2-7 and V is TRBV27, with D maybe TRBD2 (6 bases). CDR3 size: 14 residues. Germline V gives CDR1 MNHEY, CDR2 SMNVEV (reference sequence). V lost 6 bases, J lost 0 bases, and 12 bases lay in between. This chain's CDR3 is CASSLGLSSYEQYF. Here the CDR3 DNA reads TGTGCCAGCAGCCTGGGACTTAGCTCCTACGAGCAGTACTTC.

The J gene is TRBJ1-1, the V gene TRBV20-1; D is unclear. The CDR3 has 11 amino acids. Looked up from germline, CDR1 is DFQATT and CDR2 is SNEGSKA (reference sequence). The ends were cut back, 3 bases at V and 5 bases at J, with 7 bases in the middle. The CDR3, as DNA: TGCAGTGCTAGGGGAGGAACTGAAGCTTTCTTT. Its translation: CSARGGTEAFF.

In regard to this clone: Mismatch with germline at one junction end may stem from a read error. The CDR3 DNA follows: TGTGCTAGCAGCCCCCTCCCCAGCGGGGCGGGGGAGACCCAGTACTTC. This codes for CASSPLPSGAGETQYF. This chain uses TRBV7-7 with TRBJ2-5; 7 positions match TRBD2. Germline values: CDR1 SSHAT, CDR2 FNYEAQ (reference sequence). The length of the CDR3 is 16 residues.

The rearrangement uses TRBV14 and TRBJ2-1; TRBD1 agrees at 8 bases. Germline loops: CDR1 SGHDN, CDR2 FVKESK. The CDR3 runs 14 residues. Trimming at V came to 4 bases and at J to 9 bases, leaving 8 bases not matched to a gene. The CDR3 protein is CASSLQTGVGEQFF. CDR3 DNA sequence: TGTGCCAGCAGCCTTCAGACAGGGGTGGGTGAGCAGTTCTTC.

The genes are TRBV5-5 and TRBJ1-2; TRBD1 matches at 9 bases. Germline V CDR1 and CDR2: SGHKS, YYEKEE (reference sequence). This CDR3 spans 13 amino acids. After removal of 4 bases from V and 7 bases from J, the junction contained 5 bases not matched to a gene. The CDR3 is CASSAQGALGYTF. CDR3 coding DNA: TGTGCCAGCAGCGCACAGGGGGCGCTTGGCTACACCTTC.

The chain carries TRBV18 and TRBJ2-5; D uncertain. Germline V lookup: CDR1 KGHSH, CDR2 LQKENI. V was pared by 0 bases and J by 5 bases, with 13 bases between. This CDR3 region has 15 residues. The CDR3 DNA reads as TGTGCCAGCTCACCACCGTCGGCGGTTGGCGAGACCCAGTACTTC. Protein: CASSPPSAVGETQYF.

This chain connects TRBV7-3 to TRBJ1-6; 11 nucleotides line up with TRBD1. J lost 9 bases, V lost 5 bases, and 3 bases had no gene match. The CDR3 consists of 14 residues. From germline, CDR1 is SGHTA and CDR2 FQGTGA. CDR3 in amino acids: CASSIGTGGSPLHF. The CDR3 DNA sequence: TGTGCCAGCAGCATAGGGACAGGGGGTTCACCCCTCCACTTT. Combining the CDR3 with reference TRBV7-3 and TRBJ1-6 gives the whole variable domain GAGVSQTPSNKVTEKGKYVELRCDPISGHTALYWYRQSLGQGPEFLIYFQGTGAADDSGLPNDRFFAVRPEGSVSTLKIQRTERGDSAVYLCASSIGTGGSPLHFGNGTRLTVT.

The gene calls are TRBV4-1 and TRBJ2-1; possible D gene TRBD2, 5 bases. The CDR3 is 14 residues long. Germline values: CDR1 MGHRA, CDR2 YSYEKL. Trimming stripped 4 bases from V and 9 bases from J, with 16 bases between. The CDR3 is CASSLLGPAGEQFF. For the CDR3, the DNA is TGCGCCAGCAGCCTGTTAGGTCCGGCGGGTGAGCAGTTCTTC.

The chain combines TRBV11-3 with TRBJ2-3, with TRBD2 matching over 10 bases. Trimming at V came to 1 base and at J to 4 bases, leaving 5 bases not matched to a gene. Germline V gene data show CDR1 as SGHNT and CDR2 as YENEEA. CDR3 length equals 16 residues. CDR3 coding DNA: TGTGCCAGCAGCTTAGGGGCTAGCGGGGGCTCAGATACGCAGTATTTT. It codes for CASSLGASGGSDTQYF. The entire variable domain, with the rest obtained from reference TRBV11-3 and TRBJ2-3, is as follows: EAGVVQSPRYKIIEKKQPVAFWCNPISGHNTLYWYLQNLGQGPELLIRYENEEAVDDSQLPKDRFSAERLKGVDSTLKIQPAELGDSAVYLCASSLGASGGSDTQYFGPGTRLTVL.

This clone has a single count. This chain connects TRBV5-1 to TRBJ2-7; 11 positions match TRBD1. Germline V gene data show CDR1 as SGHRS and CDR2 as YFSETQ. With 3 bases clipped from V and 2 bases from J, the junction kept 7 bases outside the gene matches. This CDR3 region has 16 residues. The DNA for the CDR3 is TGCGCCAGCAGCTGGAGTGCGGGACAGGGGGCCTACGAGCAGTACTTC. Its protein is CASSWSAGQGAYEQYF.